The sequence of this T cell receptor (beta chain) was determined in a study of blood T cells in healthy people across ages. The V gene lost 5 bases and the J gene lost 0 bases, with 11 bases spanning the gap. This CDR3 comprises 14 residues. The V gene's germline CDR1 is SGHTA and CDR2 FQGNSA. This clonotype was counted at least ten times. The use of a sample-barcoded 5' primer and a J-beta primer mix characterized a second PCR of about 6 to 12 cycles. Via MiXCR, TCRdb re-called the 5' RACE reads, giving one row per CDR3 protein. Of around 620,000 distinct CDR3 sequences in the sample, approximately 25% were seen once. For every donor, a draw yielded 9.5 to 10 milliliters of peripheral blood. Samples each yielded at least 6 micrograms of total RNA.

The specimen was blood. V gene TRBV7-2 combines with J gene TRBJ2-7; the D gene is possibly TRBD1 (5 bases). This TCR was sampled from a woman aged 70-85 years in good health. The CDR3 DNA is TGTGCCAGCAGCGGCAGGGTGAGCTCCTACGAGCAGTACTTC. Its protein product is CASSGRVSSYEQYF.